The T cell receptor (beta chain) under discussion was sequenced for a study of patients and donors after allogeneic stem cell transplantation. V was clipped by 1 base and J by 4 bases, with 10 bases between them. Germline V gene data show CDR1 as SGHTA and CDR2 as FQGNSA. This CDR3 contains 15 residues. TCRdb used MiXCR to reprocess the RT-PCR reads, holding one entry per CDR3 protein. The sample contains about a million distinct CDR3 sequences, 15% to 20% of which appear only once. The sequence came from a human donor who was either an allogeneic HSCT recipient or a stem cell or donor lymphocyte infusion donor (not recorded which). It is not recorded whose cells these are; they may come from a transplant donor. This sequence joins TRBV7-2 and TRBJ2-2; the D is unclear. Sequenced: blood, either unsorted or a sorted T cell fraction (not recorded which). CDR3: CASSLDGNPTGELFF. For the CDR3, the DNA is TGTGCCAGCAGCTTAGATGGGAACCCCACCGGGGAGCTGTTTTTT.